The clone carrying this TCR beta chain was seen a handful of times. This sample was included in a study of molecular identifiers for immune sequencing clone quantification. Previously reported methods and listed TCR primers produced the bulk TCR libraries. TCRdb re-called the PCR reads with MiXCR, one entry per CDR3 protein. This sample has over 300,000 distinct CDR3 sequences, with roughly 24% found just once. Naive CD8 library inputs spanned about 17,000 to 1,100,000 sorted cells and 10%, 30% or 50% RNA. The CDR3 sequence is 16 residues long. Germline loops: CDR1 MNHEY, CDR2 SVGEGT. The junction had 6 bases not matched to a gene; V was cut back by 2 bases and J by 0 bases.

The clonotype originates from a human donor in good health. Some libraries in this study had Jurkat cell RNA spiked in. Input material: naive CD8+ T cells from blood, with Jurkat cell RNA spiked in. Regarding subset: FACS-sorted CD8+CD4-CCR7+CD45RA+ naive T cells. V gene TRBV6-2 or TRBV6-3 combines with J gene TRBJ2-5; 7 bases align to TRBD2. The DNA of the CDR3 is TGTGCCAGCAGTTACGAGGGACTAAAAAACCAAGAGACCCAGTACTTC. Translating gives CASSYEGLKNQETQYF.